This T cell receptor beta chain derives from a study of blood T cell repertoires in COVID-19. Study-level background: Material from acute and convalescent COVID-19 was sourced from the United States, Italy and Spain. PBMCs, B-cell-depleted T cells, or T cells were the source of the cDNA or gDNA that made up the material.

Some clones are missing from TCRdb's copy, which holds only in-frame ones; the method was immunoSEQ multiplex PCR. The table shows around 250,000 clones, with 89% occurring only once. From germline, CDR1 is SGHNT and CDR2 YYREEE (reference sequence). CDR3 size: 13 residues. The germline V and J ends were trimmed by 4 bases and 1 base, with 9 bases remaining between them. Sequenced input: peripheral blood. V and J are TRBV5-4 and TRBJ2-7; possibly TRBD1 for D (5 bases). The receptor was derived from a woman aged 40 to 55 who had recovered from COVID-19. CDR3 sequence: CASSGPGSYEQYF. In nucleotides, the CDR3 is TGTGCCAGCAGCGGGCCAGGGTCCTACGAGCAGTACTTC.